The rows below give T cell receptor beta chains drawn from one sample of a study of radiotherapy plus CTLA-4 blockade in lung cancer. TCRdb's copy holds only in-frame clones and misses some; the assay was immunoSEQ multiplex PCR. The sample lists tens of thousands of clones; around 88% were seen once. The sequencing here drew on peripheral blood, taken from a patient treated with radiotherapy plus ipilimumab. The receptor source for this set is a human donor with non-small cell lung cancer who had a partial response to radiotherapy plus ipilimumab. CDR3s include the opening cysteine and the closing phenylalanine or tryptophan. The order of the fields is clone size, D gene, J gene, V gene, CDR3 protein, CDR3 DNA. A D gene is named only where the DNA matches it firmly. Where a row states a size, it is once, few, many or the class of an expanded clone; other rows omit it.

NA TRBD1 TRBJ1-5 TRBV5-4 CASSRDRGDQPQHF TGTGCCAGCAGCCGGGACAGGGGGGATCAGCCCCAGCATTTT
NA NA TRBJ1-1 TRBV6-6 CASSSNRVDTEAFF TGTGCCAGCAGTTCTAACAGGGTTGACACTGAAGCTTTCTTT
NA NA TRBJ1-6 TRBV7-9 CASSLTGEGGSPLHF TGTGCCAGCAGCCTAACAGGTGAAGGGGGTTCACCCCTCCACTTT
NA NA TRBJ2-3 TRBV6-6 CASSYTGGGTDTQYF TGTGCCAGCAGTTACACGGGGGGCGGCACAGATACGCAGTATTTT
NA NA TRBJ1-1 TRBV5-6 CASSLQGSTEAFF TGTGCCAGCAGCTTGCAGGGTTCCACTGAAGCTTTCTTT
NA TRBD2 TRBJ2-2 TRBV5-4 CASSLGLAANTGELFF TGTGCCAGCAGCTTGGGCCTAGCGGCGAACACCGGGGAGCTGTTTTTT
NA NA TRBJ1-3 TRBV6-5 CASGELDSGNTIYF TGTGCCAGCGGGGAGTTGGACTCTGGAAACACCATATATTTT
once TRBD2 TRBJ2-3 TRBV5-1 CASSFRTSGSTDTQYF TGCGCCAGCAGCTTTAGGACTAGCGGAAGCACAGATACGCAGTATTTT
NA TRBD1 TRBJ1-5 TRBV28 CASSVLQGATNQPQHF TGTGCCAGCAGTGTTTTACAGGGGGCTACCAATCAGCCCCAGCATTTT
once NA TRBJ2-2 TRBV6-1 CASSEDRRLETGELFF TGTGCCAGCAGTGAAGACCGGAGGCTAGAGACCGGGGAGCTGTTTTTT
NA TRBD2 TRBJ2-1 TRBV27 CASSVLAGEEFF TGTGCCAGCAGTGTACTAGCGGGAGAGGAGTTCTTC
NA NA TRBJ2-1 TRBV5-1 CASSFDTGWTINEQFF TGCGCCAGCAGCTTTGATACAGGGTGGACCATCAATGAGCAGTTCTTC
NA NA TRBJ2-1 TRBV2 CASSRSSAVHNNEQFF TGTGCCAGCAGTAGGTCTAGCGCCGTCCACAACAATGAGCAGTTCTTC
NA TRBD2 TRBJ2-1 TRBV10-3 CAIRGTSGRSRNEQFF TGTGCCATCAGGGGGACTAGCGGGAGGTCTAGGAATGAGCAGTTCTTC
NA NA TRBJ2-1 TRBV14 CASSQGASSRIDEQFF TGTGCCAGCAGCCAAGGAGCTAGCTCGAGGATCGATGAGCAGTTCTTC
NA TRBD1 TRBJ1-3 TRBV6-1 CASSDSTGAGNTIYF TGTGCCAGCAGTGACTCGACAGGGGCCGGAAACACCATATATTTT
NA TRBD1 TRBJ1-3 TRBV6-1 CASSHRGSHGNTIYF TGTGCCAGCAGTCACAGGGGTAGTCATGGAAACACCATATATTTT
few TRBD2 TRBJ2-5 TRBV7-9 CASSARLAGGPRETQYF TGTGCCAGCAGCGCCAGACTAGCGGGAGGGCCTAGGGAGACCCAGTACTTC
NA TRBD2 TRBJ2-2 TRBV28 CASGREDTGELFF TGTGCCAGCGGGCGGGAGGACACCGGGGAGCTGTTTTTT
NA TRBD1 TRBJ2-2 TRBV11-2 CASSQYRGPTGELFF TGTGCCAGCAGTCAATACAGGGGGCCCACCGGGGAGCTGTTTTTT
NA NA TRBJ1-6 TRBV4-3 CASSQDLRGSPLHF TGCGCCAGCAGCCAAGATTTGCGGGGTTCACCCCTCCACTTT
NA TRBD1 TRBJ2-3 TRBV18 CASSPWRWTGETDTQYF TGTGCCAGCTCACCATGGCGGTGGACAGGGGAGACAGATACGCAGTATTTT
NA TRBD2 TRBJ2-5 TRBV29-1 CSVVSLDAGDYRETQYF TGCAGCGTTGTCTCCCTTGACGCGGGAGATTATCGGGAGACCCAGTACTTC
once NA TRBJ2-3 TRBV4-1 CASSRTGTTLSTDTQYF TGCGCCAGCAGCCGTACAGGGACTACGCTTAGCACAGATACGCAGTATTTT
NA TRBD2 TRBJ2-5 TRBV28 CASSSPRTSGQETQYF TGTGCCAGCAGTTCACCGAGGACTAGCGGGCAAGAGACCCAGTACTTC
NA NA TRBJ2-6 TRBV6-6 CASSIDRSPLTF TGTGCCAGCAGTATTGACAGGTCACCCCTGACTTTC
few NA TRBJ1-5 TRBV19 CASSPDHFGGNQPQHF TGTGCCAGTAGTCCGGACCATTTCGGGGGCAATCAGCCCCAGCATTTT
NA TRBD1 TRBJ2-2 TRBV5-1 CASSLWDRGPGGGELFF TGCGCCAGCAGCCTTTGGGACAGGGGGCCAGGTGGCGGGGAGCTGTTTTTT
NA NA TRBJ1-1 TRBV28 CASSSGGHPNTEAFF TGTGCCAGCAGTTCGGGGGGACACCCGAACACTGAAGCTTTCTTT
NA NA TRBJ1-2 TRBV2 CASSDGYGYTF TGTGCCAGCAGTGACGGCTATGGCTACACCTTC
NA NA TRBJ2-3 TRBV6-1 CASGADRGSTDTQYF TGTGCCAGCGGAGCAGACCGGGGTTCGACAGATACGCAGTATTTT
NA NA TRBJ1-3 TRBV7-6 CASSPPGQAGNTIYF TGTGCCAGCAGCCCACCAGGGCAGGCTGGAAACACCATATATTTT
few NA TRBJ1-2 TRBV7-2 CASSFGRMRGGYTF TGTGCCAGCAGCTTCGGAAGGATGCGAGGTGGCTACACCTTC
once NA TRBJ2-2 TRBV7-9 CASSLRQGEVGELFF TGTGCCAGCAGCTTAAGGCAGGGTGAGGTCGGGGAGCTGTTTTTT
NA NA TRBJ2-3 TRBV5-4 CASSSGPSDTDTQYF TGTGCCAGCAGTTCCGGTCCCTCCGACACAGATACGCAGTATTTT
NA NA TRBJ2-1 TRBV19 CASSIDRKQGNEQFF TGTGCCAGTAGTATAGATAGAAAGCAGGGCAATGAGCAGTTCTTC